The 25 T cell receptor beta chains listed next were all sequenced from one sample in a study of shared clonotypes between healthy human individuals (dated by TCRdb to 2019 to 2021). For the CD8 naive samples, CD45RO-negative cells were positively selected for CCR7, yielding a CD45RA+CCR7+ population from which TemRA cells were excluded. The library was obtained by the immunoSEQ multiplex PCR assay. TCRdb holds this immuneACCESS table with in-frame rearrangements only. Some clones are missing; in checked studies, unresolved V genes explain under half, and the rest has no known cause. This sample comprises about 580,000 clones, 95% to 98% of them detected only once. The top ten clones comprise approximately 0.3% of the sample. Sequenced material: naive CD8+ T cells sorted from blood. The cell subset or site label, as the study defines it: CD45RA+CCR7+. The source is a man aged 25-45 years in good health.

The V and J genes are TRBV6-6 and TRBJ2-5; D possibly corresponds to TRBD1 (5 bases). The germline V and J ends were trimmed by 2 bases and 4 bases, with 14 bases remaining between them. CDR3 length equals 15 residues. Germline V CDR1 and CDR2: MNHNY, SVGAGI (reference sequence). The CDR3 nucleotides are TGTGCCAGCAGTTACCGAGACAGCCGAGGAGAGACCCAGTACTTC. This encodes CASSYRDSRGETQYF.

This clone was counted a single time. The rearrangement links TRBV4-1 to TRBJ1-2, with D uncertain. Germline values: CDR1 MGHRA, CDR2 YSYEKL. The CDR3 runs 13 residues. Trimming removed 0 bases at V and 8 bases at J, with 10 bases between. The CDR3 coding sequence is TGCGCCAGCAGCCAAGATTTCCGGTGGGGCTACACCTTC. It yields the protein CASSQDFRWGYTF.

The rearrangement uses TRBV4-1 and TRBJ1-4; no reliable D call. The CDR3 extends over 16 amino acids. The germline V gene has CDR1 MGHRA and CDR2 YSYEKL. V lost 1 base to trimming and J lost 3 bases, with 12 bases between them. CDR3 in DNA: TGCGCCAGCAGCCAAGCGACGTGGGCAGCTAATGAAAAACTGTTTTTT. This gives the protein CASSQATWAANEKLFF.

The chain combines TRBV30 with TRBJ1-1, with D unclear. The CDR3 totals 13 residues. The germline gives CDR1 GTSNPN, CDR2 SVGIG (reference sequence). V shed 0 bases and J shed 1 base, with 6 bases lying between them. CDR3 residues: CAWSVFPNTEAFF. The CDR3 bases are TGTGCCTGGAGTGTATTCCCGAACACTGAAGCTTTCTTT.

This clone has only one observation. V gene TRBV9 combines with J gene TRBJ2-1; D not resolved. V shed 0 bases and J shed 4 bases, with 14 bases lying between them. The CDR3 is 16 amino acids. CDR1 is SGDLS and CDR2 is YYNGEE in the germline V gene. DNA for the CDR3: TGTGCCAGCAGCGTAGCAAGGGAAAAAGGGTACAATGAGCAGTTCTTC. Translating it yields CASSVAREKGYNEQFF.

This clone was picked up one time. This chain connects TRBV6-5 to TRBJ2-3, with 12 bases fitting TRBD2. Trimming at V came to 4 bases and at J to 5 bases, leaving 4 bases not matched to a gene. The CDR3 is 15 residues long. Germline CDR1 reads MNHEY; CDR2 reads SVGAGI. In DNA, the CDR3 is TGTGCCAGCAGTTCTAGCGGGAGGGCTGGAGATACGCAGTATTTT. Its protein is CASSSSGRAGDTQYF.

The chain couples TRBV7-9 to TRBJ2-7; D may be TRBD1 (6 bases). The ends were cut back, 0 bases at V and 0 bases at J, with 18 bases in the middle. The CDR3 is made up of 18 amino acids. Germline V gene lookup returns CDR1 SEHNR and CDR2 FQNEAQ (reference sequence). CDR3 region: CASSLAGAGRTSSYEQYF. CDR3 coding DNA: TGTGCCAGCAGCTTAGCGGGGGCAGGGAGAACAAGCTCCTACGAGCAGTACTTC.

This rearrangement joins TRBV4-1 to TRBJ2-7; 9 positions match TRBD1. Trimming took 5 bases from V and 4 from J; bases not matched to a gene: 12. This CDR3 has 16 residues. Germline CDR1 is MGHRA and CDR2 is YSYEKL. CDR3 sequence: CASSTSPGQGRYEQYF. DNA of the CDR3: TGCGCCAGCAGCACATCCCCGGGACAGGGAAGGTACGAGCAGTACTTC.

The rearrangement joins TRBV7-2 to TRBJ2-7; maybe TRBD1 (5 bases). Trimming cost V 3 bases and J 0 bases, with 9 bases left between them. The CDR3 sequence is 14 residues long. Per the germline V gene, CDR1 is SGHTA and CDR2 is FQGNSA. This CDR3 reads CASSFFRASYEQYF. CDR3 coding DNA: TGTGCCAGCAGCTTCTTCAGGGCCTCCTACGAGCAGTACTTC.

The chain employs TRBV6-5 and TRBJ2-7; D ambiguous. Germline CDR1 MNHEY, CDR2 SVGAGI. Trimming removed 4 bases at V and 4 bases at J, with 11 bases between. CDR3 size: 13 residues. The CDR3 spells CASSFSILYEQYF. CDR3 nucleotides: TGTGCCAGCAGTTTTTCCATACTTTACGAGCAGTACTTC.

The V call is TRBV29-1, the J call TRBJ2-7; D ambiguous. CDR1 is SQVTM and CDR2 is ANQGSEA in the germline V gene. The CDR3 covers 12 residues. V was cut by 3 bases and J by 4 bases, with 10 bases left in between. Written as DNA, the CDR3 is TGCAGCGTTGAGAACGGACGGTACGAGCAGTACTTC. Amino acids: CSVENGRYEQYF.

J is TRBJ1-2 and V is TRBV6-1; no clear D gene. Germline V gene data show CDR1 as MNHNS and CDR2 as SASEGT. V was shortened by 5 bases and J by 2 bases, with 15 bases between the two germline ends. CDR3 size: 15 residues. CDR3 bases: TGTGCCAGCAGTAAGACCCCCAAGGGCAACTATGGCTACACCTTC. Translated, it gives CASSKTPKGNYGYTF.

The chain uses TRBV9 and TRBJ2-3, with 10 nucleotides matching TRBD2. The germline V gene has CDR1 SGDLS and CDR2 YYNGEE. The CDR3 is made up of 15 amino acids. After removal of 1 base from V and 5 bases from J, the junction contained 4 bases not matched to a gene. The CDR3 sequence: CASSVSGRVGDTQYF. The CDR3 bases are TGTGCCAGCAGCGTAAGCGGGAGGGTTGGAGATACGCAGTATTTT. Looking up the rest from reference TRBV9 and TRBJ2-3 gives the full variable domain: DSGVTQTPKHLITATGQRVTLRCSPRSGDLSVYWYQQSLDQGLQFLIQYYNGEERAKGNILERFSAQQFPDLHSELNLSSLELGDSALYFCASSVSGRVGDTQYFGPGTRLTVL.

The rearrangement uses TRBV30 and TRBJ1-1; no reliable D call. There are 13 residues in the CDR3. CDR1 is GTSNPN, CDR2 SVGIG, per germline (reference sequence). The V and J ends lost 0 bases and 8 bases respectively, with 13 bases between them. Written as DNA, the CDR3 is TGTGCCTGGAGTGTCTTTTTCGGACCAGAAGCTTTCTTT. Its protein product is CAWSVFFGPEAFF.

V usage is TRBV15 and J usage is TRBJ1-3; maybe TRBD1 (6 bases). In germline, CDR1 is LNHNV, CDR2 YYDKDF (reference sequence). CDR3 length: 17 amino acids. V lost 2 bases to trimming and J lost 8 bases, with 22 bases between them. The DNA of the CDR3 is TGTGCCACCAGCAGACTACCCGTCGGACAGATACGAGACACCATATATTTT. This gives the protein CATSRLPVGQIRDTIYF.

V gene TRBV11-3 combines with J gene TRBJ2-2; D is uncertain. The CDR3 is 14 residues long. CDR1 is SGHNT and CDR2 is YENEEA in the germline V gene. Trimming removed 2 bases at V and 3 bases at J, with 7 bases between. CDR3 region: CASSLSGDTGELFF. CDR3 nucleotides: TGTGCCAGCAGCTTATCCGGAGACACCGGGGAGCTGTTTTTT.

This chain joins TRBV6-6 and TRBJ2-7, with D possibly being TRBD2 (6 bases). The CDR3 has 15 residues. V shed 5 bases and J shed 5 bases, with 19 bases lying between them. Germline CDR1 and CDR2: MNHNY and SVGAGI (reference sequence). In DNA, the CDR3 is TGTGCCAGCAGTCCCGCCCGGGCGGGAAATGACGAGCAGTACTTC. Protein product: CASSPARAGNDEQYF.

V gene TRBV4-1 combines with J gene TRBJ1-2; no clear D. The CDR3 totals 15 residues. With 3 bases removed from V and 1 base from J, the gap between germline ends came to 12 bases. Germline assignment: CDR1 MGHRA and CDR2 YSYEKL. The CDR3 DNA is TGCGCCAGCAGCCAGCTGGGCTTGCGTAACTATGGCTACACCTTC. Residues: CASSQLGLRNYGYTF.

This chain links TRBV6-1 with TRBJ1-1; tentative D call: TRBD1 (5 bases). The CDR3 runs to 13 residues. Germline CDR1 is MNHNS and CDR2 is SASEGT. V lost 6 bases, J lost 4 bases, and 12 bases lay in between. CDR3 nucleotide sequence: TGTGCCAGCAGGGGAACAGGAGTCACTGAAGCTTTCTTT. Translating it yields CASRGTGVTEAFF.

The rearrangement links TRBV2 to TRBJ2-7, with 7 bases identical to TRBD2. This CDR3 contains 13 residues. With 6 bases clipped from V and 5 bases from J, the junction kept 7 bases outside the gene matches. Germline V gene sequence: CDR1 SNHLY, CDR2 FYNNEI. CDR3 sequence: CASSGNAGDEQYF. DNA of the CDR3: TGTGCCAGCAGCGGGAATGCGGGGGACGAGCAGTACTTC.

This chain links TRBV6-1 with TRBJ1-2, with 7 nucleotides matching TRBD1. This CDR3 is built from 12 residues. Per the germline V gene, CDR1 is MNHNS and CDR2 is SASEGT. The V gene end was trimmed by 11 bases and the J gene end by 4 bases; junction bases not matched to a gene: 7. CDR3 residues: CAGKDRIYGYTF. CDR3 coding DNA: TGTGCCGGAAAGGACAGGATCTATGGCTACACCTTC.

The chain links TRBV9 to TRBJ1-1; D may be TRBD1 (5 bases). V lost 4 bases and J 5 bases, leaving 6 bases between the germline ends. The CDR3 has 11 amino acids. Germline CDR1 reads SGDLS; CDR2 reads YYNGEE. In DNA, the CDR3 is TGTGCCAGCAGCAGGGGTACTGAAGCTTTCTTT. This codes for CASSRGTEAFF.

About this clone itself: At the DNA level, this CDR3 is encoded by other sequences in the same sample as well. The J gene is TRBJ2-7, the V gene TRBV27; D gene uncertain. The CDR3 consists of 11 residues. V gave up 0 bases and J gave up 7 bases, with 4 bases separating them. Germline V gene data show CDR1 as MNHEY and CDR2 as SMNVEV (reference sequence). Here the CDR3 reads CASSLSGEQYF. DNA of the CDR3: TGTGCCAGCAGTTTATCAGGGGAGCAGTACTTC.

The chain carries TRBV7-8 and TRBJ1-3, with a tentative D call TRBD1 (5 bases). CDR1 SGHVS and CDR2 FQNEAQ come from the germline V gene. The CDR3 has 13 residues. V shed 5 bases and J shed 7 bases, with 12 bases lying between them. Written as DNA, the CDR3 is TGTGCCAGCAGCGTTTGGGGGAGTAACACCATATATTTT. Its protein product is CASSVWGSNTIYF.

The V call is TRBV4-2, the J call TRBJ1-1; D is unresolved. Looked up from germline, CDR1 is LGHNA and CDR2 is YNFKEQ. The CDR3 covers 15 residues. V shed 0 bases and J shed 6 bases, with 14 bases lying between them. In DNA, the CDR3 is TGTGCCAGCAGCCAAGAAGAGGCGGCGGGCGCTGAAGCTTTCTTT. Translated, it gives CASSQEEAAGAEAFF.